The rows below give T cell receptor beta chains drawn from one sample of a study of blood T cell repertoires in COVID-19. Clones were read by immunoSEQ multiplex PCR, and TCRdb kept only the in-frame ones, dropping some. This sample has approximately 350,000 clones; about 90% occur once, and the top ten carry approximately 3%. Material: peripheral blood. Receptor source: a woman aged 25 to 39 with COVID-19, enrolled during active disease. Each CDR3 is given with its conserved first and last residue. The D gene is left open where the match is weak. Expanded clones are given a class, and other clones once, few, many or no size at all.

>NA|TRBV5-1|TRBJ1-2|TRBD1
CASSLTGEAYGYTF
TGCGCCAGCAGCTTGACAGGGGAGGCCTATGGCTACACCTTC
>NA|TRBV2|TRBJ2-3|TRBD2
CASKPRLASTDTQYF
TGTGCCAGCAAGCCTAGACTAGCGAGCACAGATACGCAGTATTTT
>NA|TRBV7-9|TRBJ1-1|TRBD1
CASSVGNRGPEAFF
TGTGCCAGCAGCGTAGGAAACAGGGGACCTGAAGCTTTCTTT
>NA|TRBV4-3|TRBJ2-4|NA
CASRRDSKNIQYF
TGCGCCAGTCGGAGGGACTCCAAAAACATTCAGTACTTC
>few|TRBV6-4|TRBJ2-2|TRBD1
CASSSVGGQTGELFF
TGTGCCAGCAGCTCGGTTGGGGGACAGACCGGGGAGCTGTTTTTT
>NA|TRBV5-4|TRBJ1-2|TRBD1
CASSSGQGAWGYTF
TGTGCCAGCAGCTCGGGACAGGGGGCCTGGGGCTACACCTTC
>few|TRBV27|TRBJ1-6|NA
CASGAGVTSPLHF
TGTGCCAGTGGGGCAGGGGTGACTTCACCCCTCCACTTT
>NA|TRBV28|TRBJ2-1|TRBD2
CASSTGTSTYNEQFF
TGTGCCAGCAGTACCGGGACTAGCACCTACAATGAGCAGTTCTTC
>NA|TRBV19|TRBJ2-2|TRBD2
CATSGLAGSRDTGELFF
TGTGCCACCTCGGGACTAGCGGGATCTCGGGACACCGGGGAGCTGTTTTTT
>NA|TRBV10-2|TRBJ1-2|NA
CASSGRGQAPNYGYTF
TGCGCCAGCAGTGGGCGGGGGCAAGCTCCTAACTATGGCTACACCTTC
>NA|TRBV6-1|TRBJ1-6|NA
CASSEGVTSPLHF
TGTGCCAGCAGTGAAGGAGTTACTTCACCCCTCCACTTT
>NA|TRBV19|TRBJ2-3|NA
CASSKRDSYTDTQYF
TGTGCCAGTAGTAAGAGGGACTCCTACACAGATACGCAGTATTTT
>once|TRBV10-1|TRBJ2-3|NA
CASSAGQTSTDTQYF
TGCGCCAGCAGTGCCGGACAGACAAGCACAGATACGCAGTATTTT
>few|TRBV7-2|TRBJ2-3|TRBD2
CASSLVAGGADTQYF
TGTGCCAGCAGCTTAGTAGCGGGAGGTGCAGATACGCAGTATTTT
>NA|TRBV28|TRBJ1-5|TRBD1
CASSQGTGYGQPQHF
TGTGCCAGCAGTCAAGGGACAGGCTACGGGCAGCCCCAGCATTTT
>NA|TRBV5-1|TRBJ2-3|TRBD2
CASSSGPLAGSTDTQYF
TGCGCCAGCAGCTCAGGGCCTCTAGCGGGCTCCACAGATACGCAGTATTTT
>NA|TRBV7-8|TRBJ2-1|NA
CASSLGSGRVSYNEQFF
TGTGCCAGCAGCTTAGGGAGCGGTCGAGTATCCTACAATGAGCAGTTCTTC
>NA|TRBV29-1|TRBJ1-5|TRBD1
CSVRQGYGNQPQHF
TGCAGCGTTCGACAGGGGTACGGCAATCAGCCCCAGCATTTT
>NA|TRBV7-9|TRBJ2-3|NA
CASSLTTSTDTQYF
TGTGCCAGCAGCTTGACAACTAGCACAGATACGCAGTATTTT
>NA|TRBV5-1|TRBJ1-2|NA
CASSLSQEAWFRGGYTF
TGCGCCAGCAGCTTGTCACAGGAGGCCTGGTTCAGGGGTGGCTACACCTTC
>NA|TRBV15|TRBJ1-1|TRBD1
CATTRWGQPNTEAFF
TGTGCCACCACCCGATGGGGACAGCCGAACACTGAAGCTTTCTTT
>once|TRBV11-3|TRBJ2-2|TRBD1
CASSASQGAPTGELFF
TGTGCCAGCAGCGCCTCCCAGGGGGCGCCGACCGGGGAGCTGTTTTTT